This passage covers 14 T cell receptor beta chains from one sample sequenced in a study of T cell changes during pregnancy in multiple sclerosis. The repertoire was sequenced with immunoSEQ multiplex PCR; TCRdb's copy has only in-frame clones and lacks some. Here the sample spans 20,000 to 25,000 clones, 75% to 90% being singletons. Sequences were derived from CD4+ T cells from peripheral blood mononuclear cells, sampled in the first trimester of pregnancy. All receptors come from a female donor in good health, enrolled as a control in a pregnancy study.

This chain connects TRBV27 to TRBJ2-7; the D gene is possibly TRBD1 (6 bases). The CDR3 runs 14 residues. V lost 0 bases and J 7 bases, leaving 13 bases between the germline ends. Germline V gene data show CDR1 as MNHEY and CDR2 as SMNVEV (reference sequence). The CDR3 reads CASSLSTGPWEQYF. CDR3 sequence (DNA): TGTGCCAGCAGTTTATCGACAGGCCCCTGGGAGCAGTACTTC.

The chain's CDR3 is CASSAFTGQETQYF. CDR3 nucleotide sequence: TGCGCCAGCAGCGCCTTCACAGGGCAAGAGACCCAGTACTTC. The rearrangement joins TRBV5-1 to TRBJ2-5; weak D call: TRBD1 (6 bases). Deletions cut 4 bases from V and 2 bases from J, with 12 bases between. The CDR3 spans 14 residues. The germline V gene has CDR1 SGHRS and CDR2 YFSETQ. Complete variable domain (other parts from reference TRBV5-1 and TRBJ2-5): KAGVTQTPRYLIKTRGQQVTLSCSPISGHRSVSWYQQTPGQGLQFLFEYFSETQRNKGNFPGRFSGRQFSNSRSEMNVSTLELGDSALYLCASSAFTGQETQYFGPGTRLLVL.

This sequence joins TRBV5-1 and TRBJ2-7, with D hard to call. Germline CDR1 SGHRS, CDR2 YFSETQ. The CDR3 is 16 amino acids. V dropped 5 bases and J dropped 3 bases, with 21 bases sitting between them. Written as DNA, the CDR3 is TGCGCCAGCAGTTCGGGTCTTATACTCCAAGACTACGAGCAGTACTTC. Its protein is CASSSGLILQDYEQYF.

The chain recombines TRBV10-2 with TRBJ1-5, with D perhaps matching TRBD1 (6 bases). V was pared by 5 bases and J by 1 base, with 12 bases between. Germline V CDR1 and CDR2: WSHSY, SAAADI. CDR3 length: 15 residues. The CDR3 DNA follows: TGCGCCAGCAGTTCCAGGACAGAAAGCAATCAGCCCCAGCATTTT. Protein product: CASSSRTESNQPQHF.

As DNA, the CDR3 is TGTGCCAGCAGCTTAGCGCGCGGGACAGGGAACAATGAGCAGTTCTTC. Translating gives CASSLARGTGNNEQFF. The chain employs TRBV7-6 and TRBJ2-1; 9 bases are a match to TRBD1. The trim removed 0 bases at V and 5 bases at J, leaving 5 bases unmatched. The germline V gene encodes CDR1 SGHVS and CDR2 FNYEAQ. The CDR3 is 16 residues long.

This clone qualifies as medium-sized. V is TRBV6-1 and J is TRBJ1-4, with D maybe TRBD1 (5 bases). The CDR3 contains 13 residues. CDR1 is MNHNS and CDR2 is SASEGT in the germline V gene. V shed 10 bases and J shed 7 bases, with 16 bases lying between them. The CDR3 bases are TGTGCCATCCTGGGGCGACTGGGTGAAAAACTGTTTTTT. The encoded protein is CAILGRLGEKLFF.

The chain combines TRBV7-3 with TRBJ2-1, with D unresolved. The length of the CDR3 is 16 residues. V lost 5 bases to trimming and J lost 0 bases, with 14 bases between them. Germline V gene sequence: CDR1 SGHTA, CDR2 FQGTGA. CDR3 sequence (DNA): TGTGCCAGCAGCCCCAAACCCCTTAGCTCCTACAATGAGCAGTTCTTC. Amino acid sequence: CASSPKPLSSYNEQFF.

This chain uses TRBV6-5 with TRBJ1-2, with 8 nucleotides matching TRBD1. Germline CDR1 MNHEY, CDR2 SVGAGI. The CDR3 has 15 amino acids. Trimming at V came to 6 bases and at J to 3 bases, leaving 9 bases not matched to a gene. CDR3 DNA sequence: TGTGCCAGCAGGCGCCCCAGGGGGCTCGACTATGGCTACACCTTC. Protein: CASRRPRGLDYGYTF.

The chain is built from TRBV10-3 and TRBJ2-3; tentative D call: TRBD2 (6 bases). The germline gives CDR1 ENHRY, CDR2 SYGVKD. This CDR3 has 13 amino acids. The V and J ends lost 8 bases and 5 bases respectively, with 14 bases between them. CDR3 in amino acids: CAIRTGSKDTQYF. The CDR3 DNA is TGTGCCATCCGGACCGGGAGTAAAGATACGCAGTATTTT.

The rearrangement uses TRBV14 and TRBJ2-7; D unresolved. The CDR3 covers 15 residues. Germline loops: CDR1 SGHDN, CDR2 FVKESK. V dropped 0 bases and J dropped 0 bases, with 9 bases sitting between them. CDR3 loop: CASSQDVAISYEQYF. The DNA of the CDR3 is TGTGCCAGCAGCCAAGACGTCGCTATCTCCTACGAGCAGTACTTC.

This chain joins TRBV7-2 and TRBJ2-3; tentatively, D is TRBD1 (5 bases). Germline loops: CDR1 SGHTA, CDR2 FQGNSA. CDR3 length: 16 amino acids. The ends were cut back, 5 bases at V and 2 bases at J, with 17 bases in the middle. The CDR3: CASSLSFRVSTDTQYF. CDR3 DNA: TGTGCCAGCAGCCTTAGTTTCAGGGTTTCCACAGATACGCAGTATTTT.

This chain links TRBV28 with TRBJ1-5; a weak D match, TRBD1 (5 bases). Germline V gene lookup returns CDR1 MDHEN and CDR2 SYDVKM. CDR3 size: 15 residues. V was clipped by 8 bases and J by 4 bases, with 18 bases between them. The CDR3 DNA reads TGTGCCAGCTCTGTCTTACGGGGGGGTAATCAGCCCCAGCATTTT. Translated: CASSVLRGGNQPQHF. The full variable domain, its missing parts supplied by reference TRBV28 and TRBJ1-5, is DVKVTQSSRYLVKRTGEKVFLECVQDMDHENMFWYRQDPGLGLRLIYFSYDVKMKEKGDIPEGYSVSREKKERFSLILESASTNQTSMYLCASSVLRGGNQPQHFGDGTRLSIL.

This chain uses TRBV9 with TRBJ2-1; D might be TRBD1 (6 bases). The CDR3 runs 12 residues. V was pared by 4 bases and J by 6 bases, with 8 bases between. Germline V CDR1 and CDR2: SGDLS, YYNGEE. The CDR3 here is CASSPQGNEQFF. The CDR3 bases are TGTGCCAGCAGCCCACAGGGCAATGAGCAGTTCTTC.

The CDR3 sequence is CASSQDQEKGQGAGEQFF. In DNA, the CDR3 is TGTGCCAGCAGCCAAGATCAGGAAAAGGGACAGGGGGCGGGCGAGCAGTTCTTC. The chain uses TRBV14 and TRBJ2-1; 12 bases align to TRBD1. V lost 0 bases, J lost 10 bases, and 13 bases stayed unmatched. The CDR3 runs 18 residues. Per the germline V gene, CDR1 is SGHDN and CDR2 is FVKESK. The variable domain in full, with the rest retrieved from reference TRBV14 and TRBJ2-1, is EAGVTQFPSHSVIEKGQTVTLRCDPISGHDNLYWYRRVMGKEIKFLLHFVKESKQDESGMPNNRFLAERTGGTYSTLKVQPAELEDSGVYFCASSQDQEKGQGAGEQFFGPGTRLTVL.